What follows describes a single T cell receptor (beta chain). Its antigen is not known. CDR1 and CDR2 from the germline V gene are MNHNS and SASEGT. After removal of 4 bases from V and 0 bases from J, the junction contained 5 bases not matched to a gene. The CDR3 length is 16 residues. Nominal health characterized the donors when sampled, though unrecorded immune exposures were likely. The sample comes from a study of cytomegalovirus exposure and HLA in healthy donors. Vbeta (60) and Jbeta (13) primers were used in the PCR. Measured with immunoSEQ multiplex PCR; TCRdb has only the in-frame clones, and not every one. This table holds about 120,000 clones, less than 20% found once. Study results and caveats: Indistinguishable V segments such as TRBV6-2 and TRBV6-3 were excluded. Many donors carried some public TCRs, although rarity characterized most TCR sequences.

V is TRBV6-1 and J is TRBJ2-7; 11 bases match TRBD2. The source of this sequence is a woman aged 18-29 years in good health and CMV-seronegative. Specimen: PBMCs. The CDR3 sequence is CASSVLAGGGSYEQYF. CDR3 DNA sequence: TGTGCCAGCAGTGTGCTAGCGGGAGGAGGCTCCTACGAGCAGTACTTC.